The clone carrying this TCR beta chain appeared a few times. This entry belongs to a study of blood T cell repertoires in COVID-19. The table came from immunoSEQ multiplex PCR; TCRdb's copy has only in-frame clones and leaves some out. Of tens of thousands of clones in the sample, approximately 89% are singletons; the top ten hold roughly 2.3%. The CDR3 is 16 residues long. In germline, CDR1 is MNHNY, CDR2 SVGAGI (reference sequence). Deletions cut 7 bases from V and 0 bases from J, with 16 bases between. The sequence came from a man in his fifties with acute or convalescent COVID-19. The chain is built from TRBV6-6 and TRBJ1-3; possibly TRBD1 for D (6 bases). Material: peripheral blood. CDR3 nucleotide sequence: TGTGCCAGCATTCCTACAGGGACCTACTCTGGAAACACCATATATTTT. It specifies CASIPTGTYSGNTIYF.